This T cell receptor beta chain comes out of a study of T-cell memory formation after mild COVID-19. Study results and limitations: Clones shrinking from day 15 to 85 showed even CD4/CD8 mixes; later expanders tilted CD4+.

This clonotype was seen only a few times. Antigen unknown. Researchers used 5'RACE with constant-segment primers to make TCR alpha and TCR beta cDNA libraries that carry sample barcodes and UMIs. MiXCR was run by TCRdb on the 5' RACE reads, yielding one entry per CDR3 protein. Of 380,000 or so distinct CDR3 sequences in the sample, 13% to 15% were seen once. Germline V gene lookup returns CDR1 LNHNV and CDR2 YYDKDF (reference sequence). The CDR3 extends over 15 amino acids. J was trimmed by 3 bases and V by 5 bases; bases with no gene match: 7. The rearrangement uses TRBV15 and TRBJ2-5, with TRBD1 matching 9 bases. Sequencing input: PBMCs or a T cell subset sorted from them (not recorded which). This TCR was recovered from a man between 18 and 35 years old who had mild COVID-19 (a few samples of this study predate the infection). Cell type and time point are not known. CDR3 sequence: CATSGGTGGKETQYF. DNA of the CDR3: TGTGCCACCAGCGGGGGAACAGGGGGCAAAGAGACCCAGTACTTC.